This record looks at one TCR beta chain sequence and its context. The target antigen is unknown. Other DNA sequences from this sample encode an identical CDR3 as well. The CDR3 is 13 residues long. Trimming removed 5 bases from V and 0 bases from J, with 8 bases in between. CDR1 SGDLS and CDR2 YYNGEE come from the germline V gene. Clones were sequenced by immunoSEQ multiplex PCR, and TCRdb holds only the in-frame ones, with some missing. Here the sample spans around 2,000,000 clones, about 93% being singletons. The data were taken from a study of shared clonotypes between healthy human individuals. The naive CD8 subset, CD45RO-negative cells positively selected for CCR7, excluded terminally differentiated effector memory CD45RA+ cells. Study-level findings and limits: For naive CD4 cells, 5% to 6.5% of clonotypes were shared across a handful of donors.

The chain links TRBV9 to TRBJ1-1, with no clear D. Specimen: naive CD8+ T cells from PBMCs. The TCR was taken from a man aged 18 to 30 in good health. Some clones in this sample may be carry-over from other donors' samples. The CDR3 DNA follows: TGTGCCAGCAGTTATGGACTGAACACTGAAGCTTTCTTT. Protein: CASSYGLNTEAFF. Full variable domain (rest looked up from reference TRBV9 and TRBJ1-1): DSGVTQTPKHLITATGQRVTLRCSPRSGDLSVYWYQQSLDQGLQFLIQYYNGEERAKGNILERFSAQQFPDLHSELNLSSLELGDSALYFCASSYGLNTEAFFGQGTRLTVV.